This T cell receptor (beta chain) came from a study of T cell responses to AZD1222 COVID-19 vaccine. General study results and limits: Across spike, vaccine-associated CD4 TCRs were found, dominant at 160-218 and 743-854. In a largely white British group with more females than males, clonal diversity was possibly underestimated. Two AZD1222 doses significantly raised spike-specific TCR breadth and depth over controls. After the peak T cell response, and only then, were repertoires sampled.

Profiling relied on immunoSEQ multiplex PCR, and the TCRdb table lists in-frame clones only, not all of them. The table lists 90,000 to 100,000 clones, around 89% of them singletons. Turning to this clone: Its antigen remains unknown.

This receptor was obtained from an adult in good health. The sequences come from peripheral blood, collected on day 0 of AZD1222 vaccination.

CDR3 protein: CASSTTGDRLEAFF. In DNA form, the CDR3 reads TGTGCCAGCAGCACTACTGGAGACCGACTTGAAGCTTTCTTT. The V gene is TRBV3-1 (or the pseudogene TRBV3-2), the J gene TRBJ1-1; D gene unclear. Trimming removed 5 bases at V and 7 bases at J, with 17 bases between. This CDR3 spans 14 amino acids. The germline CDR1 and CDR2 sequences are LGHDT and YNNKEL (reference sequence).